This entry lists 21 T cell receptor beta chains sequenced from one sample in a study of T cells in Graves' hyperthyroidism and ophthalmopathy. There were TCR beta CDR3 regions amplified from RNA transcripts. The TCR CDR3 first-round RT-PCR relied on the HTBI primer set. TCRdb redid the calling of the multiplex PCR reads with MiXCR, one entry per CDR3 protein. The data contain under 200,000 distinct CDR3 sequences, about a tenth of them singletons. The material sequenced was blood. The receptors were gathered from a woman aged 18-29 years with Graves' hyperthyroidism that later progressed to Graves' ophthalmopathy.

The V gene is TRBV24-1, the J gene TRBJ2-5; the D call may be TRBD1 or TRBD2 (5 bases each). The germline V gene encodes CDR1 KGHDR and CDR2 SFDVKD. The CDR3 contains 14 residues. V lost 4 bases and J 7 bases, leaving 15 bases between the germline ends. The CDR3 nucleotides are TGTGCCACCAGTGACGACAGAGCGAGGGGGACCCAGTACTTC. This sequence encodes CATSDDRARGTQYF.

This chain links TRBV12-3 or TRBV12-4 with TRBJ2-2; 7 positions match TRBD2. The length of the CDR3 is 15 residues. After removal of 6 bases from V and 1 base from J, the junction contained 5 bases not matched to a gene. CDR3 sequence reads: CASSWGGGNTGELFF. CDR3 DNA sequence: TGTGCCAGCAGCTGGGGGGGGGGGAACACCGGGGAGCTGTTTTTT.

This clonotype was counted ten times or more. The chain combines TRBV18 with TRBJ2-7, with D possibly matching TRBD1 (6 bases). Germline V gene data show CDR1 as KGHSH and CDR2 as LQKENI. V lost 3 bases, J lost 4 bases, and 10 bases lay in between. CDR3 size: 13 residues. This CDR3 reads CASSPFTGYEQYF. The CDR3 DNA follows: TGTGCCAGCTCACCTTTCACAGGGTACGAGCAGTACTTC.

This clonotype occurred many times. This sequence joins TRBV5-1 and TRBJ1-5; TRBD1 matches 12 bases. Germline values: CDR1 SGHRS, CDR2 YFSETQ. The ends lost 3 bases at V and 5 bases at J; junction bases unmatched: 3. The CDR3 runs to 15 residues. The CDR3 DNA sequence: TGCGCCAGCAGCTCTGGGACAGGGGGCCATCAGCCCCAGCATTTT. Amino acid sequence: CASSSGTGGHQPQHF.

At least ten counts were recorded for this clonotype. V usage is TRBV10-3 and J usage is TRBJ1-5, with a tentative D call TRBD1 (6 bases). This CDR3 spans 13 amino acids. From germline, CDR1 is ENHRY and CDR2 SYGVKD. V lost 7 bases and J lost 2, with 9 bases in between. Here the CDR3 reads CAIKGGGNQPQHF. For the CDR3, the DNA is TGTGCCATCAAGGGGGGGGGCAATCAGCCCCAGCATTTT.

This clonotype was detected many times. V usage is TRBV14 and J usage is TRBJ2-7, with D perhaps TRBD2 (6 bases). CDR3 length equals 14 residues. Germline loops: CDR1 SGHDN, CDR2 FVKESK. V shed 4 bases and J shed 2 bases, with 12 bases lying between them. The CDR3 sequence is CASSPGGLPYEQYF. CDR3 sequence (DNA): TGTGCCAGCAGCCCTGGAGGGCTCCCCTACGAGCAGTACTTC. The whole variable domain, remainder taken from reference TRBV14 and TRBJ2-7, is EAGVTQFPSHSVIEKGQTVTLRCDPISGHDNLYWYRRVMGKEIKFLLHFVKESKQDESGMPNNRFLAERTGGTYSTLKVQPAELEDSGVYFCASSPGGLPYEQYFGPGTRLTVT.

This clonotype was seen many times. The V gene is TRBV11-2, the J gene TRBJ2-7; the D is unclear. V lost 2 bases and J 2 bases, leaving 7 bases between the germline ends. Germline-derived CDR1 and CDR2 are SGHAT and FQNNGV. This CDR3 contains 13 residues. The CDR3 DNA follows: TGTGCCAGCAGCTTACTCCCGACCTACGAGCAGTACTTC. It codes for CASSLLPTYEQYF.

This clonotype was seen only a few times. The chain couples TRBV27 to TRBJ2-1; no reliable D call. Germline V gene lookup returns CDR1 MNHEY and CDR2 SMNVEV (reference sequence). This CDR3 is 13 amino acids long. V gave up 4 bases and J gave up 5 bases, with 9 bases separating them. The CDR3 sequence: CASSSSRHNEQFF. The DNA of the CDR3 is TGTGCCAGCAGTTCCTCTCGCCACAATGAGCAGTTCTTC.

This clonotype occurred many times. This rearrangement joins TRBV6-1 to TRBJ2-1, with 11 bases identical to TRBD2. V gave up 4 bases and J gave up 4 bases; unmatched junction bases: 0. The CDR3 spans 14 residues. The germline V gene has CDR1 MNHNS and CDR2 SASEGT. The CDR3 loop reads CASSGLAGYNEQFF. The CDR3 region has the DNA TGTGCCAGCAGTGGACTAGCGGGATACAATGAGCAGTTCTTC.

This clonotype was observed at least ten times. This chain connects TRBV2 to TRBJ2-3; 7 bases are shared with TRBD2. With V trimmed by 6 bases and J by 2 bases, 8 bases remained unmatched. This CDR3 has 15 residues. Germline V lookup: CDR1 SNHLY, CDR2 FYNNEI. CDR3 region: CASSSSGLNTDTQYF. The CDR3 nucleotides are TGTGCCAGCAGCTCTAGCGGTCTTAACACAGATACGCAGTATTTT. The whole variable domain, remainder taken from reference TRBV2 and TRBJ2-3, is EPEVTQTPSHQVTQMGQEVILRCVPISNHLYFYWYRQILGQKVEFLVSFYNNEISEKSEIFDDQFSVERPDGSNFTLKIRSTKLEDSAMYFCASSSSGLNTDTQYFGPGTRLTVL.

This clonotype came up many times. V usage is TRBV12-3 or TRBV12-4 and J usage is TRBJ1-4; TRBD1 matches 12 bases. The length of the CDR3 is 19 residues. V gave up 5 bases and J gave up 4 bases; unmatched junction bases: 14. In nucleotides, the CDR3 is TGTGCCAGCAGTCTCCCAGGGGGGACAGGGGGCCTGGGTAATGAAAAACTGTTTTTT. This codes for CASSLPGGTGGLGNEKLFF.

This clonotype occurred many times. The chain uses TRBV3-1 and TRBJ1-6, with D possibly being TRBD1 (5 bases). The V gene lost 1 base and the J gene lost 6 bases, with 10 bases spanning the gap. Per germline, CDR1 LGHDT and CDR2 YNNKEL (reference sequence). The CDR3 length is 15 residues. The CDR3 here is CASSQGDSSNSPLHF. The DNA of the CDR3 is TGTGCCAGCAGCCAAGGAGACAGCTCTAATTCACCCCTCCACTTT.

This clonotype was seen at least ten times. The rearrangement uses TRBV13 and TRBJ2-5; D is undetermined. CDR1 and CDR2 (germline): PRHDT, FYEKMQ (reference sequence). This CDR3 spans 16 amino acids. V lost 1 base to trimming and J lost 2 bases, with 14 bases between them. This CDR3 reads CASSLVYSKGQETQYF. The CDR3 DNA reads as TGTGCCAGCAGCTTAGTCTATAGCAAGGGACAAGAGACCCAGTACTTC.

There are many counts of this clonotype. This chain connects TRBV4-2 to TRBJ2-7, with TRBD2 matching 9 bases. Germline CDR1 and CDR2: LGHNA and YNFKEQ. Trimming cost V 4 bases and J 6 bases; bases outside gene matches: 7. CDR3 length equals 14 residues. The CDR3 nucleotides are TGTGCCAGCAGCCCTAGCCTAGCGGGACGCGAGCAGTACTTC. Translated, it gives CASSPSLAGREQYF.

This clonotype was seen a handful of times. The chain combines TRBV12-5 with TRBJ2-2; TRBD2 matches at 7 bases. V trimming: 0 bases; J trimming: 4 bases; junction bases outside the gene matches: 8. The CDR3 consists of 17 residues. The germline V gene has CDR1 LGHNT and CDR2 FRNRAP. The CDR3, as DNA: TGTGCTAGTGGTTTGGTTGGTCCAGGGAGGGGCACCGGGGAGCTGTTTTTT. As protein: CASGLVGPGRGTGELFF.

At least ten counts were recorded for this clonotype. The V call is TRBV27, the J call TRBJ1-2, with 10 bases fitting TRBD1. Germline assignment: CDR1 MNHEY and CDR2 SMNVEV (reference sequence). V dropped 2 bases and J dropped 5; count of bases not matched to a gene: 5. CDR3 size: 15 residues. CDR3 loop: CASSLRGQGIYGYTF. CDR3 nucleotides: TGTGCCAGCAGTTTACGGGGACAGGGGATATATGGCTACACCTTC.

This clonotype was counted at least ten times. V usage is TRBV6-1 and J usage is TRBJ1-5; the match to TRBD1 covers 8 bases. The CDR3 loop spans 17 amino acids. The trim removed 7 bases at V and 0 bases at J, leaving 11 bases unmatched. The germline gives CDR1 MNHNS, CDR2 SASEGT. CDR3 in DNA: TGTGCCAGCACATCAGACAGGGGTCATGTTAGCAATCAGCCCCAGCATTTT. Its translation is CASTSDRGHVSNQPQHF.

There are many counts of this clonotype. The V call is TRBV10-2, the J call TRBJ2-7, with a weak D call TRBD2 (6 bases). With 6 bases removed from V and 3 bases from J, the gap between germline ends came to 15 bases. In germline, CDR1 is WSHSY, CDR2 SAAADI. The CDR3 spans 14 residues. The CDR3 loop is CASSLRGGYYEQYF. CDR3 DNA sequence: TGCGCCAGCAGCCTCCGCGGAGGGTACTACGAGCAGTACTTC.

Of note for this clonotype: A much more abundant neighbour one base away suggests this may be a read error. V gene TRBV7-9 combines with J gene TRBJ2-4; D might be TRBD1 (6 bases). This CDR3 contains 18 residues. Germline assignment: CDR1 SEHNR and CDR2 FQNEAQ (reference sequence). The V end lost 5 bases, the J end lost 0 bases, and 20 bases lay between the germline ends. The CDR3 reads CASSRVGWGLEAKNIQYF. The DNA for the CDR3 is TGTGCCAGCAGCAGAGTTGGGTGGGGGCTAGAAGCCAAAAACATTCAGTACTTC.

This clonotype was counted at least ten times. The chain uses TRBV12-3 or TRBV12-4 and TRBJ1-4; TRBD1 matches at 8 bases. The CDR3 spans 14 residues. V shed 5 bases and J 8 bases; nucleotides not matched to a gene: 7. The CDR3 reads CASSQDRENEKLFF. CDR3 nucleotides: TGTGCCAGCAGTCAGGACAGGGAGAACGAAAAACTGTTTTTT.

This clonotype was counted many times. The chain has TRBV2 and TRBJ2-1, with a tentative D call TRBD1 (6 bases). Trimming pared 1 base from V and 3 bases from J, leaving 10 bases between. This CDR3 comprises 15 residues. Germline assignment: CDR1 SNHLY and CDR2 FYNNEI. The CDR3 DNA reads TGTGCCAGCAGTGAAGAAGACAGGTACTACAATGAGCAGTTCTTC. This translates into CASSEEDRYYNEQFF.